This T cell receptor (beta chain) was identified in a study of blood T cell repertoires in COVID-19. Background on the study: The United States, Italy and Spain provided the acute and convalescent COVID-19 samples. Nucleic acid was either cDNA or gDNA, and it came from T cells, B-cell-depleted T cells, or PBMCs.

In the source study's methods: Quantification of nucleated cells was approximated via reference gene primer amplification. Some clones are missing from TCRdb's copy, which holds only in-frame ones; the method was immunoSEQ multiplex PCR. The V and J calls and clone size come from that table; D and trimming were worked out from the DNA. The sample consists of 200,000 to 250,000 clones, roughly 82% of them appearing once. This CDR3 region has 16 residues. Deletions cut 4 bases from V and 3 bases from J, with 16 bases between. Germline V gene lookup returns CDR1 SGHTS and CDR2 YDEGEE. Sequenced material: peripheral blood. This sequence was found in a woman aged 40 to 50 who had recovered from COVID-19. V is TRBV5-8 and J is TRBJ2-2; D is perhaps TRBD1 (5 bases). For the CDR3, the DNA is TGTGCCAGCAGCCAAGGGCCTGGCAGGGACACCGGGGAGCTGTTTTTT. Translated: CASSQGPGRDTGELFF.